This T cell receptor (beta chain) was documented in a study of CD4 T cells in relation to SARS-CoV-2 and coronaviruses. The unexposed donors gave CD4+ T cells in about 2010-2019, prior to COVID-19. CD4+ T cells were isolated from the cells after more than 8 days of culture. CDR3 length: 16 amino acids. With 5 bases removed from V and 0 bases from J, the gap between germline ends came to 16 bases. Germline CDR1 and CDR2: SQVTM and ANQGSEA. In the case of this clone: Its specificity is not known.

TCRdb's table, derived via immunoSEQ multiplex PCR, lists solely in-frame clones and lacks some. Found here are fewer than 25,000 clones, less than 85% of them singletons; the top ten hold 29%. The receptor was derived from a human donor in good health. The material sequenced was CD4+ T cells from PBMCs, cultured in vitro. The chain carries TRBV29-1 and TRBJ1-4; D might be TRBD1 (6 bases). CDR3 in DNA: TGCAGCGTTACGGGGGGCGGAGATCCAACTAATGAAAAACTGTTTTTT. Its translation: CSVTGGGDPTNEKLFF.